Below are 10 T cell receptor beta chains sequenced from a single sample in a study of blood T cell repertoires in COVID-19. TCRdb's copy holds only in-frame clones and misses some; the assay was immunoSEQ multiplex PCR. Found here are approximately 450,000 clones, approximately 92% of them singletons; the top ten hold 0.9% to 1.2%. Sequencing was carried out using PBMCs or T cells enriched from blood (not recorded which). Receptors were obtained from a man under 40 who had recovered from COVID-19.

The CDR3 spells CASTLSPDSSSGNTIYF. In DNA form, the CDR3 reads TGTGCCAGCACCCTTTCCCCGGACTCGTCCTCTGGAAACACCATATATTTT. The rearrangement uses TRBV7-9 and TRBJ1-3, with D hard to call. The CDR3 is 17 amino acids. V was cut by 7 bases and J by 0 bases, with 19 bases left in between. The germline V gene has CDR1 SEHNR and CDR2 FQNEAQ (reference sequence).

About this clone: Within the sample, other DNA sequences also encode this same CDR3. J is TRBJ1-1 and V is TRBV19; 8 bases match TRBD1. The CDR3 consists of 14 residues. CDR1 and CDR2 (germline): LNHDA, SQIVND (reference sequence). The J segment lost 1 base and the V segment lost 3 bases, leaving 1 base of the junction unmatched. CDR3 sequence reads: CASSIGQGNTEAFF. DNA for the CDR3: TGTGCCAGTAGTATTGGACAGGGGAACACTGAAGCTTTCTTT.

V and J are TRBV21-1 and TRBJ2-7; the D call in the table, TRBD1, was not verified against the DNA. TRBV21-1 is a pseudogene segment. This CDR3 comprises 16 residues. The CDR3 DNA follows: TGTGCCAGCACCAAATCACTTCCGGACAGCACCTACGAGCAGTACTTC. Its translation: CASTKSLPDSTYEQYF.

CDR3 sequence reads: CASRVGATSYNEQFF. The CDR3 DNA follows: TGCGCCAGCAGGGTAGGGGCCACCTCCTACAATGAGCAGTTCTTC. The chain has TRBV4-1 and TRBJ2-1; TRBD1 is a possible D gene (5 bases). The ends were cut back, 6 bases at V and 0 bases at J, with 12 bases in the middle. CDR1 MGHRA and CDR2 YSYEKL come from the germline V gene. The CDR3 runs 15 residues.

The chain employs TRBV19 and TRBJ2-1, with D unclear. Germline V gene data show CDR1 as LNHDA and CDR2 as SQIVND (reference sequence). The CDR3 spans 15 residues. Trimming shortened V by 8 bases and J by 1 base, and 15 bases separated the two germline ends. CDR3 loop: CASCKLAESYNEQFF. The CDR3, as DNA: TGTGCCAGTTGTAAGCTGGCGGAGTCCTACAATGAGCAGTTCTTC.

V is TRBV7-8 and J is TRBJ2-1; 8 bases align to TRBD2. The trim removed 5 bases at V and 8 bases at J, leaving 11 bases unmatched. Germline assignment: CDR1 SGHVS and CDR2 FQNEAQ. The CDR3 is made up of 15 amino acids. The DNA of the CDR3 is TGTGCCAGCAGCGAAGCGGGAGCGCCGGTCTATGAGCAGTTCTTC. As protein: CASSEAGAPVYEQFF.

CDR3 region: CASSPDGREDEKLFF. CDR3 nucleotides: TGCGCCAGCAGCCCGGATGGCAGGGAGGATGAAAAACTGTTTTTT. The chain carries TRBV5-1 and TRBJ1-4; maybe TRBD1 (5 bases). The CDR3 runs to 15 residues. Trimming removed 4 bases at V and 6 bases at J, with 16 bases between. Germline V CDR1 and CDR2: SGHRS, YFSETQ.

The V gene is TRBV29-1, the J gene TRBJ2-7, with D maybe TRBD2 (6 bases). Germline CDR1 and CDR2: SQVTM and ANQGSEA. V shed 7 bases and J shed 0 bases, with 16 bases lying between them. The length of the CDR3 is 14 residues. CDR3 in DNA: TGCAGCGCCATCTCGGGGGTCGGCTCCTACGAGCAGTACTTC. As protein: CSAISGVGSYEQYF.

This clone appeared a single time. The gene calls are TRBV30 and TRBJ2-1; no reliable D call. CDR3 length: 12 amino acids. The V gene lost 8 bases and the J gene lost 4 bases, with 12 bases spanning the gap. Looked up from germline, CDR1 is GTSNPN and CDR2 is SVGIG (reference sequence). In nucleotides, the CDR3 is TGTGCCAGCCTCCCAGGATACAATGAGCAGTTCTTC. It is translated as CASLPGYNEQFF.

Here the CDR3 reads CASSLRSGPETQYF. CDR3 DNA: TGTGCCAGCAGCTTGAGGTCAGGGCCAGAGACCCAGTACTTC. This chain uses TRBV7-2 with TRBJ2-5; the D gene is possibly TRBD1 (5 bases). Germline CDR1 SGHTA, CDR2 FQGNSA. The CDR3 has 14 residues. V was pared by 3 bases and J by 4 bases, with 12 bases between.